This TCR beta chain is from a study of blood T cells in healthy people across ages. General study results and limits: Aged donors had fewer naive CD4+ cells and lower diversity than long-lived donors. Naive T cell percentage and TCR beta diversity correlated strongly.

V lost 5 bases and J 7 bases, leaving 21 bases between the germline ends. CDR3 length: 15 amino acids. Germline V gene data show CDR1 as SGHTA and CDR2 as FQGTGA. Donors were systemically healthy Caucasian individuals from Russia aged about 6 to 95 years. With a J-beta primer mix and a sample-barcoded 5' primer, a second PCR ran 7 to 11 cycles. Each single sample gave us at least 3 million CDR3-containing paired-end reads. TCRdb re-derived calls from the 5' RACE reads in MiXCR, one entry per CDR3 protein. The table lists fewer than 2 million distinct CDR3 sequences, more than 35% of them singletons. This clonotype came up many times. What it recognizes is unknown.

The sample consisted of blood. The chain is built from TRBV7-3 and TRBJ2-7; D tentatively fits TRBD1 or TRBD2 (5 bases each). This TCR was recovered from a human donor in good health. CDR3 in amino acids: CASSPGTAFSQEQYF. For the CDR3, the DNA is TGTGCCAGCAGCCCTGGGACGGCCTTTTCCCAGGAGCAGTACTTC.